This T cell receptor (beta chain) was sequenced in a study of T cells expressing NK-cell markers. Study-level results: A handful of donors showed these clonotypes also leading the CD3+CD56-NKG2C+ fraction.

Per germline, CDR1 SGHAT and CDR2 FQNNGV. CDR3 length equals 16 residues. As concerns this clonotype: Its antigen is unknown.

Following a re-call of the 5' RACE reads, TCRdb has one entry per CDR3 protein and lacks DNA. With about 170,000 distinct CDR3 sequences in the sample, the ten largest clones hold 20%. Specimen: blood T cells: a sorted CD56 or NKG2C T cell subset, CD4+ or CD8+ T cells, or bulk PBMC T cells (not recorded which). This receptor was identified in a man aged 18-75 years in good health. The chain couples TRBV11-2 to TRBJ2-7; with no DNA, the TCRdb D assignment of TRBD2 cannot be verified. CDR3: CASSLDDSGEYYEQYF.